The 24 T cell receptor beta chains below come from one sample, sequenced in a study of blood T cell repertoires in COVID-19 (dated by TCRdb to 2018 to 2020). The protocol used for the library was the immunoSEQ multiplex PCR assay. Drawn from immuneACCESS, this table holds only the in-frame rearrangements with V and J called that TCRdb kept. Clones are partly lost; checked studies trace under half to an unresolved V gene and leave the rest unexplained. For this sample the table gives around 280,000 clones, of which around 86% were detected only once. The biggest ten clones account for 1% to 1.5% of the sample. The material sequenced was peripheral blood. The receptors here all came from a man in his 70s with acute or convalescent COVID-19.

This clone was recorded once. The genes are TRBV7-6 and TRBJ1-2; 7 positions agree with TRBD1. J was trimmed by 4 bases and V by 6 bases; bases with no gene match: 2. Germline CDR1 is SGHVS and CDR2 is FNYEAQ. CDR3 length: 12 amino acids. The CDR3 loop reads CASSAGGYGYTF. CDR3 nucleotides: TGTGCCAGCAGTGCAGGGGGCTATGGCTACACCTTC.

The chain couples TRBV3-1 (or the pseudogene TRBV3-2) to TRBJ1-2; TRBD1 might be the D (5 bases). Trimming left V 5 bases short and J 7 bases short, with 17 bases between. The germline gives CDR1 LGHDT, CDR2 YNNKEL (reference sequence). The CDR3 is 14 amino acids. The CDR3 sequence is CASSLNTRVGGYTF. CDR3 nucleotides: TGTGCCAGCAGCTTGAATACCAGGGTTGGTGGCTACACCTTC.

This chain connects TRBV5-4 to TRBJ2-4; 7 bases map to TRBD1. The CDR3 covers 14 residues. In germline, CDR1 is SGHNT, CDR2 YYREEE (reference sequence). After removal of 5 bases from V and 4 bases from J, the junction contained 6 bases not matched to a gene. The CDR3 DNA follows: TGTGCCAGCAGAACCGGGACAGATAAAAACATTCAGTACTTC. This gives the protein CASRTGTDKNIQYF.

The J gene is TRBJ1-1, the V gene TRBV29-1; D is ambiguous. Trimming took off 5 bases at V and 1 base at J, with 8 bases between the two ends. The CDR3 is 12 amino acids. The germline V gene has CDR1 SQVTM and CDR2 ANQGSEA. The CDR3 nucleotides read TGCAGCGTTTATCCGGGGAACACTGAAGCTTTCTTT. Translation: CSVYPGNTEAFF.

The J gene is TRBJ2-5, the V gene TRBV28; no firm D call. The length of the CDR3 is 14 residues. CDR1 MDHEN and CDR2 SYDVKM come from the germline V gene. Deletions cut 4 bases from V and 1 base from J, with 10 bases between. CDR3 DNA sequence: TGTGCCAGCAGTTCTCCACAGCCCCAAGAGACCCAGTACTTC. Protein product: CASSSPQPQETQYF. Supplemented by reference TRBV28 and TRBJ2-5, the full variable domain reads DVKVTQSSRYLVKRTGEKVFLECVQDMDHENMFWYRQDPGLGLRLIYFSYDVKMKEKGDIPEGYSVSREKKERFSLILESASTNQTSMYLCASSSPQPQETQYFGPGTRLLVL.

This clone has a single count. The rearrangement joins TRBV5-6 to TRBJ2-1; no clear D. V was cut by 5 bases and J by 6 bases, with 9 bases left in between. CDR1 and CDR2 from the germline V gene are SGHDT and YYEEEE. This CDR3 spans 12 amino acids. CDR3 loop: CASRRIVNEQFF. The CDR3 DNA follows: TGTGCCAGCAGGCGGATAGTCAATGAGCAGTTCTTC.

The chain couples TRBV7-2 to TRBJ2-7; 8 bases map to TRBD1. The J segment lost 5 bases and the V segment lost 7 bases, leaving 10 bases of the junction unmatched. CDR3 size: 14 residues. Per the germline V gene, CDR1 is SGHTA and CDR2 is FQGNSA. The CDR3 protein is CASTPDRDYHEQYF. CDR3 nucleotide sequence: TGTGCCAGCACCCCGGACAGGGATTACCACGAGCAGTACTTC.

A few counts support this clone. The CDR3 reads CASGIQDQPQHF. The CDR3 region has the DNA TGTGCCAGCGGGATACAGGATCAGCCCCAGCATTTT. The chain employs TRBV28 and TRBJ1-5, with D tentatively TRBD1 (5 bases). Per the germline V gene, CDR1 is MDHEN and CDR2 is SYDVKM. V gave up 8 bases and J gave up 5 bases, with 10 bases separating them. The CDR3 is made up of 12 amino acids.

The chain joins TRBV25-1 to TRBJ1-1; TRBD1 matches at 7 bases. CDR3 length equals 16 residues. The J segment lost 0 bases and the V segment lost 4 bases, leaving 8 bases of the junction unmatched. Germline V gene sequence: CDR1 MGHDK, CDR2 SYGVNS. CDR3 amino acids: CASSGMGQTLNTEAFF. The CDR3 bases are TGTGCCAGCAGTGGTATGGGACAGACCTTGAACACTGAAGCTTTCTTT.

The V call is TRBV7-9, the J call TRBJ2-5, with 8 positions matching TRBD2. Germline assignment: CDR1 SEHNR and CDR2 FQNEAQ (reference sequence). J was trimmed by 5 bases and V by 0 bases; bases with no gene match: 5. CDR3 length: 15 residues. In DNA, the CDR3 is TGTGCCAGCAGCTTAGCGGGCGCGGGGGGTGAGACCCAGTACTTC. Translation: CASSLAGAGGETQYF.

This clone was picked up one time. The rearrangement joins TRBV7-2 to TRBJ1-1; 7 bases map to TRBD1. Germline-derived CDR1 and CDR2 are SGHTA and FQGNSA. Trimming removed 5 bases from V and 4 bases from J; junction bases left unmatched: 10. The CDR3 covers 15 residues. The DNA for the CDR3 is TGTGCCAGCAGCCCCCCGACAGGGTCGAGCACTGAAGCTTTCTTT. Protein sequence: CASSPPTGSSTEAFF.

The rearrangement joins TRBV5-5 to TRBJ2-4; no definite D call. Germline V lookup: CDR1 SGHKS, CDR2 YYEKEE (reference sequence). Trimming shortened V by 0 bases and J by 7 bases, and 11 bases separated the two germline ends. The CDR3 is 14 amino acids. The chain's CDR3 is CASSLVRSGNIQYF. In DNA, the CDR3 is TGTGCCAGCAGCTTGGTTCGTTCGGGTAACATTCAGTACTTC.

This chain uses TRBV7-2 with TRBJ1-2, with D maybe TRBD1 (5 bases). Germline CDR1 SGHTA, CDR2 FQGNSA. The V and J ends lost 1 base and 6 bases respectively, with 9 bases between them. The CDR3 spans 13 residues. This CDR3 is CASSLGGADGYTF. The CDR3 DNA follows: TGTGCCAGCAGCTTAGGGGGCGCGGATGGCTACACCTTC.

This clone was seen at least ten times. J is TRBJ2-1 and V is TRBV5-1; unclear D gene. V lost 4 bases and J lost 5, with 13 bases in between. CDR3 length: 14 residues. Germline V gene lookup returns CDR1 SGHRS and CDR2 YFSETQ. The DNA of the CDR3 is TGCGCCAGCAGCCCCGTCACAACACACAATGAGCAGTTCTTC. Its protein is CASSPVTTHNEQFF.

The V and J genes are TRBV21-1 and TRBJ1-3; the table's D gene call, TRBD1, was not cross checked with the DNA. TRBV21-1 is tagged as a pseudogene. This CDR3 is 16 amino acids long. CDR3 sequence reads: CASSNPGIHSGNTIYF. Here the CDR3 DNA reads TGTGCCAGCAGCAACCCAGGGATCCACTCTGGAAACACCATATATTTT.

This clone turned up a few times. This sequence joins TRBV5-4 and TRBJ2-2; 7 nucleotides line up with TRBD1. CDR1 is SGHNT and CDR2 is YYREEE in the germline V gene (reference sequence). CDR3 length: 14 amino acids. With V trimmed by 0 bases and J by 7 bases, 3 bases remained unmatched. This CDR3 reads CASSLDRGGGELFF. As DNA, the CDR3 is TGTGCCAGCAGCTTGGACAGGGGTGGCGGGGAGCTGTTTTTT.

The chain carries TRBV19 and TRBJ1-2, with 9 bases that match TRBD1. After removal of 6 bases from V and 1 base from J, the junction contained 12 bases not matched to a gene. The germline CDR1 and CDR2 sequences are LNHDA and SQIVND (reference sequence). This CDR3 is built from 17 residues. CDR3 sequence reads: CASRMGYRGPGNYGYTF. CDR3 bases: TGTGCCAGTAGGATGGGCTACAGGGGGCCTGGTAACTATGGCTACACCTTC.

The chain employs TRBV7-2 and TRBJ2-1, with TRBD2 matching 11 bases. This CDR3 comprises 15 residues. Trimming took 1 base from V and 6 from J; bases not matched to a gene: 2. CDR1 is SGHTA, CDR2 FQGNSA, per germline. CDR3 sequence reads: CASSLGLAGPNEQFF. For the CDR3, the DNA is TGTGCCAGCAGCTTAGGACTAGCGGGACCCAATGAGCAGTTCTTC.

The V call is TRBV3-1 (or the pseudogene TRBV3-2), the J call TRBJ2-5; D possibly corresponds to TRBD1 (5 bases). In germline, CDR1 is LGHDT, CDR2 YNNKEL (reference sequence). Trimming pared 2 bases from V and 4 bases from J, leaving 11 bases between. This CDR3 has 14 residues. CDR3 coding DNA: TGTGCCAGCAGCCAACAGGGAAGGGGAGAGACCCAGTACTTC. As protein: CASSQQGRGETQYF.

This sequence joins TRBV5-5 and TRBJ2-1; 9 bases line up with TRBD2. Germline V lookup: CDR1 SGHKS, CDR2 YYEKEE (reference sequence). CDR3 size: 13 residues. J gave up 9 bases and V 2 bases, and 3 bases lay outside the gene matches. CDR3 in DNA: TGTGCCAGCAGCTTTAGCGGGAGTGGTGAGCAGTTCTTC. This translates into CASSFSGSGEQFF. The complete variable domain, with remaining parts taken from reference TRBV5-5 and TRBJ2-1, reads DAGVTQSPTHLIKTRGQQVTLRCSPISGHKSVSWYQQVLGQGPQFIFQYYEKEERGRGNFPDRFSARQFPNYSSELNVNALLLGDSALYLCASSFSGSGEQFFGPGTRLTVL.

CDR3 sequence (DNA): TGTGCCAGCGCCCCAGGGGACGGAAACACCATATATTTT. It specifies CASAPGDGNTIYF. The gene calls are TRBV2 and TRBJ1-3; the D gene is possibly TRBD1 (6 bases). V was pared by 8 bases and J by 4 bases, with 12 bases between. Per the germline V gene, CDR1 is SNHLY and CDR2 is FYNNEI. The CDR3 sequence is 13 residues long.

The chain combines TRBV7-2 with TRBJ2-4; a possible D gene is TRBD2 (6 bases). V was pared by 3 bases and J by 1 base, with 10 bases between. The CDR3 is made up of 15 amino acids. Germline CDR1 SGHTA, CDR2 FQGNSA. The CDR3 DNA follows: TGTGCCAGCAGCTTTCTGGGGAGGGCCAAAAACATTCAGTACTTC. Protein product: CASSFLGRAKNIQYF.

CDR3 amino acids: CASSLGPGLNEQYF. The CDR3, as DNA: TGTGCCAGCAGCTTAGGGCCGGGGTTGAATGAGCAGTACTTC. The rearrangement joins TRBV7-2 to TRBJ2-7; the D gene is possibly TRBD2 (5 bases). This CDR3 is built from 14 residues. V lost 1 base, J lost 7 bases, and 14 bases lay in between. Germline-derived CDR1 and CDR2 are SGHTA and FQGNSA.

This clone was picked up one time. The V call is TRBV12-5, the J call TRBJ1-5, with 8 bases fitting TRBD1. The J segment lost 0 bases and the V segment lost 5 bases, leaving 12 bases of the junction unmatched. CDR1 and CDR2 (germline): LGHNT, FRNRAP. This CDR3 spans 18 amino acids. For the CDR3, the DNA is TGTGCTAGTGGTCCTACCGGGACAGGCCCTTATAGCAATCAGCCCCAGCATTTT. Protein product: CASGPTGTGPYSNQPQHF.